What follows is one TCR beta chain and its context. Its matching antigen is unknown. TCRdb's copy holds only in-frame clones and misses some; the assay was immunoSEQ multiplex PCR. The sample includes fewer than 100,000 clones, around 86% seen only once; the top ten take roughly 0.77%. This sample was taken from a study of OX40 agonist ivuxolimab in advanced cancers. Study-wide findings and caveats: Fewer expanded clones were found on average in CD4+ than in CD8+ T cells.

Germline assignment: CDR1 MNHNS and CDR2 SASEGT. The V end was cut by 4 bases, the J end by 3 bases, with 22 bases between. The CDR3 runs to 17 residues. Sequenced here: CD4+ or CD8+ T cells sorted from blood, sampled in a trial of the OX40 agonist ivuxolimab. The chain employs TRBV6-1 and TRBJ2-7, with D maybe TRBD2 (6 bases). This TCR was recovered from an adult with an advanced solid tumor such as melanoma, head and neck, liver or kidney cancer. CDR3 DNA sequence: TGTGCCAGCAGTGGACCGCGAAGAGCGGGCCTACACTACGAGCAGTACTTC. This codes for CASSGPRRAGLHYEQYF.